The TCR beta chain described here comes from a study of T cells in narcolepsy. In the study overall: Healthy controls were enrolled alongside patients with narcolepsy type 1 or type 2. Study-level results: Comparing one patient's CSF and blood CD4+ clonotypes highlighted HCRT- and TRIB2-specific autoreactive clonotypes. In some patient and control memory CD4+ samples, autoreactive clones were absent. Blood of same and different patients, but not healthy controls, reportedly held recurring autoreactive clonotypes.

CDR1 MNHNY and CDR2 SVGAGI come from the germline V gene (reference sequence). V was clipped by 4 bases and J by 4 bases, with 16 bases between them. The CDR3 is 15 residues long. The repertoire was sequenced with immunoSEQ multiplex PCR; TCRdb's copy has only in-frame clones and lacks some. The repertoire has more than 30,000 clones, roughly 80% of them found once; the top ten carry 2.5% to 3%. Turning to this clone: Its matching antigen is unknown.

The specimen sequenced was CD45RA- memory CD4+ T cells from PBMCs. The sequence derives from a human donor with narcolepsy. The rearrangement links TRBV6-6 to TRBJ1-1; a weak D match, TRBD1 (5 bases). The CDR3 reads CASSSRPSGGTEAFF. The CDR3 nucleotides read TGTGCCAGCAGTTCGCGCCCCTCGGGGGGCACTGAAGCTTTCTTT.